Below, 13 T cell receptor beta chains from the same sample are listed, as sequenced in a study of identical twins. Via MiXCR, TCRdb re-called the 5' RACE reads, giving one row per CDR3 protein. The sample lists about 480,000 distinct CDR3 sequences; 14% were seen once. This sample also belongs to another study, concerning yellow fever vaccine responses in identical twins.

The sequenced sample consisted of CD4+ T cells sorted from blood. These receptors all come from a woman between 18 and 29 years old in good health.

V and J are TRBV15 and TRBJ1-1, with D unclear. This CDR3 has 13 residues. Germline CDR1 LNHNV, CDR2 YYDKDF (reference sequence). Trimming left V 5 bases short and J 10 bases short, with 17 bases between. The CDR3 sequence: CATSEIEREGAFF. The CDR3 region has the DNA TGTGCCACCAGCGAAATCGAACGGGAGGGAGCTTTCTTT. The whole variable domain, filled in from reference TRBV15 and TRBJ1-1, reads DAMVIQNPRYQVTQFGKPVTLSCSQTLNHNVMYWYQQKSSQAPKLLFHYYDKDFNNEADTPDNFQSRRPNTSFCFLDIRSPGLGDTAMYLCATSEIEREGAFFGQGTRLTVV.

J is TRBJ2-2 and V is TRBV3-1; 9 bases align to TRBD2. This CDR3 is 22 amino acids long. Unmatched junction bases numbered 19, after V lost 1 base and J lost 1 base. CDR1 LGHDT and CDR2 YNNKEL come from the germline V gene (reference sequence). The CDR3 here is CASSQAVRTSVRFEVNTGELFF. In DNA, the CDR3 is TGTGCCAGCAGCCAAGCGGTCAGGACTAGCGTGCGATTTGAGGTGAACACCGGGGAGCTGTTTTTT.

This clonotype has a handful of counts. V gene TRBV21-1 combines with J gene TRBJ2-3. TRBV21-1 is classified as a pseudogene. CDR3 length equals 15 residues. Here the CDR3 DNA reads TGTGCCAGCAGCAAAGCGCAGATATGCACAGATACGCAGTATTTT. Translation: CASSKAQICTDTQYF.

V and J are TRBV7-2 and TRBJ2-1, with 11 bases aligning to TRBD2. Per germline, CDR1 SGHTA and CDR2 FQGNSA. This CDR3 spans 14 amino acids. After removal of 5 bases from V and 8 bases from J, the junction contained 5 bases not matched to a gene. CDR3 in amino acids: CASSQLAGVHEQFF. The CDR3 DNA follows: TGTGCCAGCAGCCAACTAGCGGGAGTCCATGAGCAGTTCTTC.

This sequence joins TRBV4-2 and TRBJ2-1; D perhaps matches TRBD1 (5 bases). V lost 2 bases to trimming and J lost 0 bases, with 17 bases between them. Per germline, CDR1 LGHNA and CDR2 YNFKEQ. The CDR3 is 18 residues long. Here the CDR3 DNA reads TGTGCCAGCAGCCAATCCTTGGCGAGGACAAACTCCTACAATGAGCAGTTCTTC. Encoded protein: CASSQSLARTNSYNEQFF.

This clonotype has only a few counts. V usage is TRBV4-2 and J usage is TRBJ2-7, with 11 bases lining up with TRBD1. The CDR3 has 16 residues. CDR1 is LGHNA and CDR2 is YNFKEQ in the germline V gene. After removal of 4 bases from V and 6 bases from J, the junction contained 11 bases not matched to a gene. The CDR3 DNA is TGTGCCAGCAGCCCATCCCCTGGGACAGGGGGGAGCGAGCAGTACTTC. This codes for CASSPSPGTGGSEQYF.

This clonotype was seen only a few times. The rearrangement uses TRBV25-1 and TRBJ1-6; 9 bases fit TRBD1. Per the germline V gene, CDR1 is MGHDK and CDR2 is SYGVNS. V shed 2 bases and J 6 bases; nucleotides not matched to a gene: 8. This CDR3 contains 17 residues. The DNA for the CDR3 is TGTGCCAGCAGTGAACGTACTGGGACAGGGATTAATTCACCCCTCCACTTT. Protein product: CASSERTGTGINSPLHF.

This clonotype came up a few times. The chain carries TRBV28 and TRBJ2-7; D call uncertain. Trimming shortened V by 5 bases and J by 6 bases, and 11 bases separated the two germline ends. The CDR3 covers 12 residues. Germline V CDR1 and CDR2: MDHEN, SYDVKM. The DNA of the CDR3 is TGTGCCAGCAGTACCCCGTGGGGCGAGCAGTACTTC. This translates into CASSTPWGEQYF.

This clonotype was seen a few times. The rearrangement uses TRBV11-1 and TRBJ2-6; D not certain. Germline CDR1 and CDR2: SGHAT and FQDESV (reference sequence). This CDR3 spans 21 amino acids. Trimming removed 3 bases at V and 0 bases at J, with 24 bases between. The CDR3 region is CASSFVKILFNGLSGANVLTF. In nucleotides, the CDR3 is TGTGCCAGCAGCTTCGTAAAAATACTTTTCAACGGCCTCTCTGGGGCCAACGTCCTGACTTTC.

The table lists this clonotype with a few counts. At one boundary the junction diverges from the germline segment, which might be a read error. The chain couples TRBV7-7 to TRBJ2-1; maybe TRBD2 (6 bases). CDR1 SSHAT and CDR2 FNYEAQ come from the germline V gene (reference sequence). The CDR3 contains 14 residues. The CDR3 DNA is TGTGCTAGCAACTCGGGACTCCTTTACAATGAGCAGTTCTTC. Translation: CASNSGLLYNEQFF.

This clonotype turned up a few times. The chain uses TRBV6-2 or TRBV6-3 and TRBJ2-5; tentatively, D is TRBD1 (5 bases). This CDR3 comprises 15 residues. Trimming took off 0 bases at V and 4 bases at J, with 12 bases between the two ends. Germline assignment: CDR1 MNHEY and CDR2 SVGEGT. The CDR3 spells CASSYSIQGRETQYF. CDR3 in DNA: TGTGCCAGCAGTTACTCGATCCAGGGAAGAGAGACCCAGTACTTC.

The CDR3 coding sequence is TGTGCCAGCAGCTCAAGCGGGAGCCGCTCCTACGAGCAGTACTTC. Translation: CASSSSGSRSYEQYF. V gene TRBV7-6 combines with J gene TRBJ2-7; 8 bases match TRBD2. The ends lost 4 bases at V and 0 bases at J; junction bases unmatched: 5. The CDR3 has 15 residues. Germline CDR1 and CDR2: SGHVS and FNYEAQ.

This clonotype was recorded a few times. The rearrangement joins TRBV29-1 to TRBJ2-7; TRBD2 aligns across 16 bases. The CDR3 runs 14 residues. CDR1 and CDR2 from the germline V gene are SQVTM and ANQGSEA. The V gene end was trimmed by 4 bases and the J gene end by 6 bases; junction bases not matched to a gene: 3. The DNA for the CDR3 is TGCAGCGTTGGCGGGACTAGCGGGAGGGTCGAGCAGTACTTC. This gives the protein CSVGGTSGRVEQYF.